A selection of T cell receptor beta chains follows, all from one sample in a study of response to subunit inactivated influenza vaccine. TCRdb re-derived calls from the RT-PCR reads in MiXCR, one entry per CDR3 protein. This table holds 500,000 to 750,000 distinct CDR3 sequences, less than 15% found once. The sequencing here drew on PBMCs from blood, taken approximately 13 days after vaccination. These receptors were obtained from a man aged 50-59 years who received an inactivated influenza vaccine. CDR3s include the opening cysteine and the closing phenylalanine or tryptophan. Fields, in order: clone size, V gene, J gene, D gene, CDR3 DNA, CDR3 protein. The D gene is left open where the match is weak. Size is omitted from some rows. Given values are once, few, many or a class for expanded clones.

clone size: few; V gene: TRBV20-1; J gene: TRBJ2-3; D gene: NA; CDR3 DNA: TGCAGTGCTAGGTGGGTGGGCACAGATACGCAGTATTTT; CDR3 protein: CSARWVGTDTQYF
clone size: NA; V gene: TRBV7-2; J gene: TRBJ2-7; D gene: TRBD2; CDR3 DNA: TGTGCCAGCAGCTTAGAAGGACTAGCGGGAGGTGTCGAGCAGTACTTC; CDR3 protein: CASSLEGLAGGVEQYF
clone size: few; V gene: TRBV7-9; J gene: TRBJ2-1; D gene: TRBD1; CDR3 DNA: TGTGCCAGCAGCTTGAAGGGGGCCCACAATGAGCAGTTCTTC; CDR3 protein: CASSLKGAHNEQFF
clone size: NA; V gene: TRBV19; J gene: TRBJ2-1; D gene: TRBD2; CDR3 DNA: TGTGCCAGTAGGGGACTATTTTGGGAGCAGTTCTTC; CDR3 protein: CASRGLFWEQFF
clone size: few; V gene: TRBV20-1; J gene: TRBJ2-7; D gene: TRBD2; CDR3 DNA: TGCAGTGCTAGAGGCCCGGGGATGGCGGGAGGGCTGGGTGAGCAGTACTTC; CDR3 protein: CSARGPGMAGGLGEQYF
clone size: few; V gene: TRBV7-9; J gene: TRBJ1-3; D gene: NA; CDR3 DNA: TGTGCCAGCAGCTTAGTGCAATGGACTGGAAACACCATATATTTT; CDR3 protein: CASSLVQWTGNTIYF
clone size: few; V gene: TRBV29-1; J gene: TRBJ2-3; D gene: TRBD1; CDR3 DNA: TGCAGCGTGAACCGGGACAGGGGGCGCCCAGATACGCAGTATTTT; CDR3 protein: CSVNRDRGRPDTQYF
clone size: NA; V gene: TRBV15; J gene: TRBJ2-5; D gene: NA; CDR3 DNA: TGTGCCACCATCAGAGGTAGCGGTGAGACCCAGTACTTC; CDR3 protein: CATIRGSGETQYF
clone size: NA; V gene: TRBV11-2; J gene: TRBJ2-5; D gene: TRBD1; CDR3 DNA: TGTGCCAGCAGCTTAGTGCAGGGGGCTAAAGAGACCCAGTACTTC; CDR3 protein: CASSLVQGAKETQYF
clone size: few; V gene: TRBV4-2; J gene: TRBJ1-4; D gene: NA; CDR3 DNA: TGTGCCAGCAGCCAACACCGAGCGGGGGTTAATGAAAAACTGTTTTTT; CDR3 protein: CASSQHRAGVNEKLFF
clone size: NA; V gene: TRBV24-1; J gene: TRBJ2-5; D gene: NA; CDR3 DNA: TGTGCCACCAGTGATCGGGATGCTCAAGAGACCCAGTACTTC; CDR3 protein: CATSDRDAQETQYF
clone size: NA; V gene: TRBV5-1; J gene: TRBJ2-1; D gene: NA; CDR3 DNA: TGCGCCAGCAGCTTGGGGGGGTCGTACTACAATGAGCAGTTCTTC; CDR3 protein: CASSLGGSYYNEQFF
clone size: NA; V gene: TRBV6-1; J gene: TRBJ2-1; D gene: NA; CDR3 DNA: TGTGCCAGCAGTGAACACGGGGAAAGCCACAATGAGCAGTTCTTC; CDR3 protein: CASSEHGESHNEQFF
clone size: few; V gene: TRBV5-6; J gene: TRBJ2-7; D gene: TRBD1; CDR3 DNA: TGTGCCAGCAGCTTGGTGGACAGGGGTTCCGAGCAGTACTTC; CDR3 protein: CASSLVDRGSEQYF
clone size: NA; V gene: TRBV5-6; J gene: TRBJ2-1; D gene: NA; CDR3 DNA: TGTGCCAGCAGCGTGCGTACTAGCAGCCAGTTCTTC; CDR3 protein: CASSVRTSSQFF
clone size: NA; V gene: TRBV11-2; J gene: TRBJ2-7; D gene: NA; CDR3 DNA: TGTGCCAGCAGCTCCGGGATCAGGACCTACGAGCAGTACTTC; CDR3 protein: CASSSGIRTYEQYF
clone size: NA; V gene: TRBV12-3/TRBV12-4; J gene: TRBJ1-2; D gene: NA; CDR3 DNA: TGTGCCAGCAGTCCAGGGACAAGCTATGGCTACACCTTC; CDR3 protein: CASSPGTSYGYTF
clone size: many; V gene: TRBV7-8; J gene: TRBJ1-5; D gene: TRBD1; CDR3 DNA: TGTGCCAGCAGCCTGGACAGGGTGGGTCAGCCCCAGCATTTT; CDR3 protein: CASSLDRVGQPQHF
clone size: few; V gene: TRBV12-3/TRBV12-4; J gene: TRBJ2-2; D gene: NA; CDR3 DNA: TGTGCCAGCAGTTTATTAGGGGGGGCGAACACCGGGGAGCTGTTTTTT; CDR3 protein: CASSLLGGANTGELFF
clone size: many; V gene: TRBV24-1; J gene: TRBJ2-3; D gene: TRBD2; CDR3 DNA: TGTGCCACCTCGGGGGGGAGCACAGATACGCAGTATTTT; CDR3 protein: CATSGGSTDTQYF
clone size: few; V gene: TRBV11-2; J gene: TRBJ2-1; D gene: NA; CDR3 DNA: TGTGCCAGCAGCTTACTGGCAGCTGGTTCCTACAATGAGCAGTTCTTC; CDR3 protein: CASSLLAAGSYNEQFF
clone size: many; V gene: TRBV7-9; J gene: TRBJ1-4; D gene: NA; CDR3 DNA: TGTGCCAGCAGCCCCTCGAGGAGGGGAAGGGAAGATGGGAAACTGTTTTTT; CDR3 protein: CASSPSRRGREDGKLFF
clone size: NA; V gene: TRBV3-1; J gene: TRBJ2-7; D gene: TRBD2; CDR3 DNA: TGTGCCAGCACTCGCACTAGCGGGTTACGCTCCTACGAGCAGTACTTC; CDR3 protein: CASTRTSGLRSYEQYF
clone size: NA; V gene: TRBV24-1; J gene: TRBJ2-5; D gene: NA; CDR3 DNA: TGTGCCACCAGTGATTTGTCGGACCCCCAAGAGACCCAGTACTTC; CDR3 protein: CATSDLSDPQETQYF
clone size: few; V gene: TRBV4-3; J gene: TRBJ2-5; D gene: NA; CDR3 DNA: TGCGCCAGCAGCCAAGATCTTCCCCCGGGAGAAGAGACCCAGTACTTC; CDR3 protein: CASSQDLPPGEETQYF
clone size: NA; V gene: TRBV12-3/TRBV12-4; J gene: TRBJ1-6; D gene: TRBD1; CDR3 DNA: TGTGCCAGCAGTGCCTCGGACAGGGTCGGTTGGTCACCCCTCCACTTT; CDR3 protein: CASSASDRVGWSPLHF
clone size: many; V gene: TRBV7-3; J gene: TRBJ2-1; D gene: TRBD2; CDR3 DNA: TGTGCCAGCAGCCCCCTCGCGGGAGCCTACAATGAGCAGTTCTTC; CDR3 protein: CASSPLAGAYNEQFF
clone size: NA; V gene: TRBV28; J gene: TRBJ1-1; D gene: TRBD1; CDR3 DNA: TGTGCCAGCAGTGGAGGGACAGGGGGAAGGAACACTGAAGCTTTCTTT; CDR3 protein: CASSGGTGGRNTEAFF
clone size: once; V gene: TRBV18; J gene: TRBJ1-2; D gene: NA; CDR3 DNA: TGTGCCAGCTCACCATACAAGGCGGGTCTGCTGGAGAATGGCTACACCTTC; CDR3 protein: CASSPYKAGLLENGYTF
clone size: NA; V gene: TRBV6-1; J gene: TRBJ2-1; D gene: NA; CDR3 DNA: TGTGCCAGCAGTCAGACTCCCTGGGATGAGCAGTTCTTC; CDR3 protein: CASSQTPWDEQFF
clone size: NA; V gene: TRBV27; J gene: TRBJ1-1; D gene: NA; CDR3 DNA: TGTGCCAGCAGTTTATGGAGGGGGGACACTGAAGCTTTCTTT; CDR3 protein: CASSLWRGDTEAFF
clone size: NA; V gene: TRBV7-2; J gene: TRBJ2-7; D gene: NA; CDR3 DNA: TGTGCCAGCAGCTTAACGCTAGCGAACGAGCAGTACTTC; CDR3 protein: CASSLTLANEQYF
clone size: many; V gene: TRBV12-3/TRBV12-4; J gene: TRBJ1-2; D gene: NA; CDR3 DNA: TGTGCCAGCAGTTATTTCCAGGGAGTACATGGCTACACCTTC; CDR3 protein: CASSYFQGVHGYTF
clone size: few; V gene: TRBV9; J gene: TRBJ2-1; D gene: NA; CDR3 DNA: TGTGCCAGCACTTCAACAGGGACGAATGAGCAGTTCTTC; CDR3 protein: CASTSTGTNEQFF
clone size: few; V gene: TRBV3-1; J gene: TRBJ2-6; D gene: NA; CDR3 DNA: TGTGCCAGCAGCCAAGGGACAGGAGGGTTGGCCAACGTCCTGACTTTC; CDR3 protein: CASSQGTGGLANVLTF
clone size: NA; V gene: TRBV30; J gene: TRBJ2-1; D gene: NA; CDR3 DNA: TGTGCCTGGAGCTTTCCCGGGACTCTACCCCCCTTAGAGCAGTTCTTC; CDR3 protein: CAWSFPGTLPPLEQFF
clone size: few; V gene: TRBV7-9; J gene: TRBJ2-5; D gene: TRBD1; CDR3 DNA: TGTGCCAGCAGCCACCGGACAGGGTTAGAGACCCAGTACTTC; CDR3 protein: CASSHRTGLETQYF
clone size: few; V gene: TRBV12-3/TRBV12-4; J gene: TRBJ2-7; D gene: TRBD1; CDR3 DNA: TGTGCCAGCAGTTTGAGGACAGGGCCGCAGTACTTC; CDR3 protein: CASSLRTGPQYF
clone size: NA; V gene: TRBV12-3/TRBV12-4; J gene: TRBJ1-1; D gene: NA; CDR3 DNA: TGTGCCAGCATAAGTTCCTCCACTGAAGCTTTCTTT; CDR3 protein: CASISSSTEAFF
clone size: NA; V gene: TRBV4-2; J gene: TRBJ1-1; D gene: TRBD1; CDR3 DNA: TGTGCCAGCAGCGACTTAACCCCGACAGGGGTGTACACTGAAGCTTTCTTT; CDR3 protein: CASSDLTPTGVYTEAFF
clone size: many; V gene: TRBV5-1; J gene: TRBJ2-7; D gene: NA; CDR3 DNA: TGTGCCAGCAGTGGGGGTTACGAGCAGTACTTC; CDR3 protein: CASSGGYEQYF
clone size: NA; V gene: TRBV7-2; J gene: TRBJ2-3; D gene: TRBD1; CDR3 DNA: TGTGCCAGCAGCTTCGGGTTGGGGGACAGGGGGAGGGATACGCAGTATTTT; CDR3 protein: CASSFGLGDRGRDTQYF
clone size: NA; V gene: TRBV18; J gene: TRBJ2-5; D gene: TRBD2; CDR3 DNA: TGTGCCAGCTCACCTAGCGGGTCGAGGGAGACCCAGTACTTC; CDR3 protein: CASSPSGSRETQYF
clone size: NA; V gene: TRBV28; J gene: TRBJ2-3; D gene: TRBD2; CDR3 DNA: TGTGCCAGCAGGGCCGGGACTAGCCAAAATACGCAGTATTTT; CDR3 protein: CASRAGTSQNTQYF
clone size: NA; V gene: TRBV5-8; J gene: TRBJ2-3; D gene: TRBD1; CDR3 DNA: TGTGCCAGCAGCTGGGGACAGGGTAACACAGATACGCAGTATTTT; CDR3 protein: CASSWGQGNTDTQYF
clone size: NA; V gene: TRBV20-1; J gene: TRBJ2-7; D gene: NA; CDR3 DNA: TGCAGTGCCTTAGAGTCCCTCTCTGCCGAGCAGTACTTC; CDR3 protein: CSALESLSAEQYF
clone size: few; V gene: TRBV29-1; J gene: TRBJ2-1; D gene: NA; CDR3 DNA: TGCAGCGCTGTGGGTCTGGTCCTCCAGATGAGCTCCTACAATGAGCAGTTCTTC; CDR3 protein: CSAVGLVLQMSSYNEQFF
clone size: NA; V gene: TRBV6-5; J gene: TRBJ1-2; D gene: TRBD1; CDR3 DNA: TGTGCCAGCAGTTACTCGACAGGGGGTGGCTACACCTTC; CDR3 protein: CASSYSTGGGYTF
clone size: few; V gene: TRBV6-5; J gene: TRBJ2-7; D gene: NA; CDR3 DNA: TGTGCCAGCAGTTACTCGGGGGACGGCTCCTACGAGCAGTACTTC; CDR3 protein: CASSYSGDGSYEQYF
clone size: few; V gene: TRBV10-3; J gene: TRBJ2-3; D gene: NA; CDR3 DNA: TGTGCCATCAGTGAACAGAGGGCAACGAGCCCAGATACGCAGTATTTT; CDR3 protein: CAISEQRATSPDTQYF
clone size: few; V gene: TRBV12-3/TRBV12-4; J gene: TRBJ2-5; D gene: TRBD1; CDR3 DNA: TGTGCCAGCAGTTTAGGGGGGACAGGGTTAGAGACCCAGTACTTC; CDR3 protein: CASSLGGTGLETQYF
clone size: few; V gene: TRBV4-1; J gene: TRBJ2-1; D gene: NA; CDR3 DNA: TGCGCCAGCAGCCAAGGAGGGTACAGCTCCTACAATGAGCAGTTCTTC; CDR3 protein: CASSQGGYSSYNEQFF
clone size: few; V gene: TRBV6-5; J gene: TRBJ1-2; D gene: TRBD1; CDR3 DNA: TGTGCCAGCAGTTTCGACAGGGGAAACTATGGCTACACCTTC; CDR3 protein: CASSFDRGNYGYTF
clone size: few; V gene: TRBV5-5; J gene: TRBJ2-1; D gene: TRBD1; CDR3 DNA: TGTGCCAGCAGCTTGGGGACAGGGCGCCTCAATGAGCAGTTCTTC; CDR3 protein: CASSLGTGRLNEQFF
clone size: NA; V gene: TRBV12-3/TRBV12-4; J gene: TRBJ2-7; D gene: NA; CDR3 DNA: TGTGCCAGCAGCGGGGACCACTACGAGCAGTACTTC; CDR3 protein: CASSGDHYEQYF